This T cell receptor (beta chain) was sequenced during a study of blood T cells in healthy people across ages. Primed by a sample-barcoded 5' primer and a J-beta primer mix, a second PCR proceeded for 7 to 11 cycles. Carrying 12 random nucleotides, a template-switch adaptor labeled each individual cDNA molecule. From the 5' RACE reads, TCRdb called clonotypes with MiXCR, one entry per CDR3 protein. This table holds some 1.4 million distinct CDR3 sequences, 42% found once. The length of the CDR3 is 14 residues. V lost 5 bases to trimming and J lost 5 bases; unmatched junction nucleotides: 6. Germline V gene sequence: CDR1 MNHNY, CDR2 SVGAGI (reference sequence). In its sample, this clonotype was seen a few times.

The receptor comes from a woman aged 18-29 years in good health. The chain uses TRBV6-6 and TRBJ1-2, with TRBD1 matching over 9 bases. The sequenced sample was blood. Written as DNA, the CDR3 is TGTGCCAGCAGTAATGTCGGGACAGGGTATGGCTACACCTTC. Encoded protein: CASSNVGTGYGYTF.